One sample yielded the 18 T cell receptor beta chains listed below, sequenced in a study of blood T cell repertoires in COVID-19. This table comes from immunoSEQ multiplex PCR, and its TCRdb copy is limited to in-frame clones, with some not included. The repertoire holds roughly 140,000 clones, with 70% to 90% as singletons. The specimen was peripheral blood. These receptors originate from a woman aged 55-69 years with COVID-19, enrolled during active disease.

V usage is TRBV5-1 and J usage is TRBJ1-1; D is uncertain. The CDR3 is 15 amino acids. Trimming shortened V by 0 bases and J by 1 base, and 10 bases separated the two germline ends. The germline CDR1 and CDR2 sequences are SGHRS and YFSETQ. CDR3 amino acids: CASSLAGIGNTEAFF. In nucleotides, the CDR3 is TGCGCCAGCAGCTTGGCGGGTATCGGGAACACTGAAGCTTTCTTT.

The chain is built from TRBV24-1 and TRBJ1-5; D remains ambiguous. The ends were cut back, 5 bases at V and 3 bases at J, with 7 bases in the middle. The CDR3 sequence is 13 residues long. In germline, CDR1 is KGHDR, CDR2 SFDVKD. The CDR3 spells CATSAGVNQPQHF. The CDR3 DNA reads TGTGCCACCAGTGCGGGTGTCAATCAGCCCCAGCATTTT.

The V call is TRBV5-4, the J call TRBJ2-5; 12 bases match TRBD2. CDR3 length: 15 amino acids. Germline V gene lookup returns CDR1 SGHNT and CDR2 YYREEE (reference sequence). V dropped 6 bases and J dropped 2; count of bases not matched to a gene: 5. CDR3 amino acids: CASTSGLAGQETQYF. CDR3 sequence (DNA): TGTGCCAGCACTTCCGGACTAGCGGGACAAGAGACCCAGTACTTC.

This chain joins TRBV6-4 and TRBJ2-3, with 8 bases that match TRBD1. Trimming cost V 3 bases and J 4 bases; bases outside gene matches: 12. The CDR3 runs to 17 residues. Germline CDR1 MRHNA, CDR2 SNTAGT. CDR3 nucleotides: TGTGCCAGCAGTGAAGAAGGGGGAGGACAGGGCGCAGATACGCAGTATTTT. Translated: CASSEEGGGQGADTQYF.

The count of this clone is one. This chain connects TRBV5-1 to TRBJ2-5; a possible D gene is TRBD2 (5 bases). The V end was cut by 4 bases, the J end by 5 bases, with 15 bases between. There are 14 residues in the CDR3. Per the germline V gene, CDR1 is SGHRS and CDR2 is YFSETQ. This chain's CDR3 is CASSTSRASETQYF. The CDR3 region has the DNA TGCGCCAGCAGCACATCGAGGGCCAGTGAGACCCAGTACTTC.

This clone was counted once. The V call is TRBV27, the J call TRBJ2-1; D is ambiguous. The CDR3 spans 12 residues. Per germline, CDR1 MNHEY and CDR2 SMNVEV (reference sequence). V was trimmed by 3 bases and J by 13 bases, leaving 13 bases between them. CDR3 amino acids: CASSFGLTSQFF. The CDR3 DNA sequence: TGTGCCAGCAGTTTTGGGCTCACTTCCCAGTTCTTC.

This clone was counted a single time. The V and J genes are TRBV9 and TRBJ1-5, with TRBD1 matching 10 bases. Losses at the gene ends were 0 bases for V and 7 bases for J; bases not matched to a gene: 1. CDR1 is SGDLS and CDR2 is YYNGEE in the germline V gene. CDR3 length equals 14 residues. CDR3 region: CASSVGQGAQPQHF. CDR3 coding DNA: TGTGCCAGCAGCGTAGGACAGGGGGCCCAGCCCCAGCATTTT.

There are many counts of this clone. The rearrangement joins TRBV6-5 to TRBJ2-7; 7 bases are a match to TRBD1. This CDR3 is 15 amino acids long. CDR1 is MNHEY, CDR2 SVGAGI, per germline. J lost 4 bases, V lost 4 bases, and 10 bases had no gene match. CDR3 protein: CASSSGQPKLYEQYF. CDR3 nucleotide sequence: TGTGCCAGCAGTTCGGGACAGCCTAAATTATACGAGCAGTACTTC.

The gene calls are TRBV11-2 and TRBJ1-1; 11 nucleotides line up with TRBD1. CDR3 length: 14 residues. Germline V gene data show CDR1 as SGHAT and CDR2 as FQNNGV. The V and J ends lost 4 bases and 3 bases, in that order; junction bases with no gene match: 1. The chain's CDR3 is CASSSDRGHTEAFF. CDR3 sequence (DNA): TGTGCCAGCAGCTCGGACAGGGGGCACACTGAAGCTTTCTTT.

CDR3 sequence (DNA): TGTGCCAGCAGCCCGAGACAGGCAACTAATGAAAAACTGTTTTTT. Protein sequence: CASSPRQATNEKLFF. J is TRBJ1-4 and V is TRBV7-2, with D possibly being TRBD1 (6 bases). Germline lookup yields CDR1 SGHTA and CDR2 FQGNSA. V dropped 5 bases and J dropped 0 bases, with 10 bases sitting between them. The CDR3 extends over 15 amino acids.

V usage is TRBV11-2 and J usage is TRBJ2-1; 10 nucleotides align to TRBD2. V dropped 5 bases and J dropped 7; count of bases not matched to a gene: 5. The length of the CDR3 is 14 residues. The germline CDR1 and CDR2 sequences are SGHAT and FQNNGV. The CDR3 DNA reads TGTGCCAGCAGCCCCATAGCGGGAGGTAATGAGCAGTTCTTC. Amino acids: CASSPIAGGNEQFF. Full variable domain (remainder filled in from reference TRBV11-2 and TRBJ2-1): EAGVAQSPRYKIIEKRQSVAFWCNPISGHATLYWYQQILGQGPKLLIQFQNNGVVDDSQLPKDRFSAERLKGVDSTLKIQPAKLEDSAVYLCASSPIAGGNEQFFGPGTRLTVL.

This clone appeared once. V usage is TRBV6-5 and J usage is TRBJ1-6; no reliable D call. Looked up from germline, CDR1 is MNHEY and CDR2 is SVGAGI. The CDR3 runs to 14 residues. The V end was cut by 6 bases, the J end by 13 bases, with 19 bases between. The CDR3 DNA reads as TGTGCCAGCAGAGCCGAGGTGGGTTCTGGCCCCCTCCACTTT. Encoded protein: CASRAEVGSGPLHF.

This chain uses TRBV19 with TRBJ1-2; a weak D match, TRBD1 (5 bases). V lost 3 bases and J 7 bases, leaving 15 bases between the germline ends. The V gene's germline CDR1 is LNHDA and CDR2 SQIVND (reference sequence). The CDR3 is made up of 14 amino acids. The CDR3 bases are TGTGCCAGTAGTATTGGGGGGGTCCCGGCTGGCTACACCTTC. Its protein is CASSIGGVPAGYTF.

The J gene is TRBJ2-1, the V gene TRBV5-5; TRBD2 aligns across 7 bases. This CDR3 contains 15 residues. V gave up 0 bases and J gave up 0 bases; unmatched junction bases: 0. The V gene's germline CDR1 is SGHKS and CDR2 YYEKEE (reference sequence). CDR3 residues: CASSLASGSYNEQFF. DNA of the CDR3: TGTGCCAGCAGCTTGGCTAGCGGCTCCTACAATGAGCAGTTCTTC. Drawing the rest from reference TRBV5-5 and TRBJ2-1, the complete variable domain is DAGVTQSPTHLIKTRGQQVTLRCSPISGHKSVSWYQQVLGQGPQFIFQYYEKEERGRGNFPDRFSARQFPNYSSELNVNALLLGDSALYLCASSLASGSYNEQFFGPGTRLTVL.

The J gene is TRBJ1-1, the V gene TRBV10-2, with D unclear. The CDR3 extends over 16 amino acids. V lost 2 bases to trimming and J lost 5 bases, with 18 bases between them. The germline CDR1 and CDR2 sequences are WSHSY and SAAADI. In nucleotides, the CDR3 is TGCGCCAGCAGTGAGCTCCCCTCTGGAGGCAGGACTGAAGCTTTCTTT. It encodes CASSELPSGGRTEAFF.

The rearrangement joins TRBV29-1 to TRBJ1-1, with 7 bases aligning to TRBD1. Losses at the gene ends were 6 bases for V and 5 bases for J; bases not matched to a gene: 6. Germline-derived CDR1 and CDR2 are SQVTM and ANQGSEA. The CDR3 runs to 12 residues. CDR3 DNA: TGCAGCGTACCGGGACAGACAACTGAAGCTTTCTTT. Translated: CSVPGQTTEAFF.

The chain recombines TRBV3-1 (or the pseudogene TRBV3-2) with TRBJ1-5; D not certain. CDR3 length: 14 amino acids. The V and J ends lost 3 bases and 2 bases respectively, with 8 bases between them. CDR1 is LGHDT and CDR2 is YNNKEL in the germline V gene (reference sequence). CDR3 DNA: TGTGCCAGCAGCCATATGAGTGGCAATCAGCCCCAGCATTTT. Its protein is CASSHMSGNQPQHF.

Here the CDR3 DNA reads TGTGCCAGCAGGACCGGGGACAGCCTTTTTTCTGGGGCCAACGTCCTGACTTTC. It specifies CASRTGDSLFSGANVLTF. V gene TRBV11-2 combines with J gene TRBJ2-6; 7 nucleotides match TRBD1. Trimming cost V 6 bases and J 1 base; bases outside gene matches: 12. The CDR3 extends over 18 amino acids. The germline V gene has CDR1 SGHAT and CDR2 FQNNGV.